The source of this T cell receptor (beta chain) is a study of blood T cells in healthy people across ages. Whole-study findings and limits: The study found more naive CD4+ cells and higher diversity in long-lived than aged donors.

Germline CDR1 and CDR2: SGHRS and YFSETQ. Trimming stripped 3 bases from V and 8 bases from J, with 17 bases between. This CDR3 comprises 15 residues. This clonotype has more than one count but fewer than ten. Its antigen is unidentified. Primers used in a second PCR of roughly 6 to 11 cycles were a sample-barcoded 5' primer and a J-beta primer mix. TCRdb redid the calling of the 5' RACE reads with MiXCR, one entry per CDR3 protein. The sample has 800,000 or so distinct CDR3 sequences; 46% are singletons. This chain uses TRBV5-1 with TRBJ1-4; a possible D gene is TRBD1 (5 bases). This clonotype was obtained from a man at least 80 years old in good health. The source material was blood. The CDR3 DNA is TGCGCCAGCAGCTCCTACGGGGACGTCGGCGAAAAACTGTTTTTT. Translation gives CASSSYGDVGEKLFF. Drawing the rest from reference TRBV5-1 and TRBJ1-4, the complete variable domain is KAGVTQTPRYLIKTRGQQVTLSCSPISGHRSVSWYQQTPGQGLQFLFEYFSETQRNKGNFPGRFSGRQFSNSRSEMNVSTLELGDSALYLCASSSYGDVGEKLFFGSGTQLSVL.